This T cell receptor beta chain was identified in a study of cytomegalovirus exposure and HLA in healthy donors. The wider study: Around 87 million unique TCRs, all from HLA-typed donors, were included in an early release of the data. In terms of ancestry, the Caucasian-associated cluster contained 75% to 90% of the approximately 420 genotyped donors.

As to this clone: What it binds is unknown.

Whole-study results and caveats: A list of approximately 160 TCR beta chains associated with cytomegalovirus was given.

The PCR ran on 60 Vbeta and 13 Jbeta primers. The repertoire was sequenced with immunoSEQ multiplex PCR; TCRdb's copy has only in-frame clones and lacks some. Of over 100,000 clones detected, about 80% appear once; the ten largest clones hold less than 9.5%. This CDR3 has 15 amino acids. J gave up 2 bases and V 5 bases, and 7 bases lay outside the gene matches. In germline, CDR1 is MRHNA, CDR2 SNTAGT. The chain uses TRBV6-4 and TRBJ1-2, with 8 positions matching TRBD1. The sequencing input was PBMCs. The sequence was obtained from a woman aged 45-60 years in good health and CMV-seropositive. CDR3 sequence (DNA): TGTGCCAGCAGTCCACGGACAGGGAGCAACTATGGCTACACCTTC. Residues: CASSPRTGSNYGYTF.